These 28 T cell receptor beta chains came from one sample sequenced in a study of T-cell memory formation after mild COVID-19. One entry per CDR3 protein results from TCRdb running MiXCR on the 5' RACE reads. The sample gives approximately 570,000 distinct CDR3 sequences, roughly 18% of which show up once; more than 10% is in the top ten. Source material: PBMCs or a T cell subset sorted from them (not recorded which). All receptors come from an adult woman who had mild COVID-19 (a few samples of this study predate the infection). Cell type and time point are not known.

This clonotype was seen at least ten times. CDR3 loop: CASRLSGGETQYF. The DNA of the CDR3 is TGTGCCAGCCGGCTAAGCGGTGGAGAGACCCAGTACTTC. This chain uses TRBV6-5 with TRBJ2-5; possible D gene TRBD2, 5 bases. The ends were cut back, 8 bases at V and 4 bases at J, with 14 bases in the middle. Germline loops: CDR1 MNHEY, CDR2 SVGAGI. The CDR3 length is 13 residues.

In its sample, this clonotype was seen a few times. The V call is TRBV19, the J call TRBJ2-1; tentative D call: TRBD2 (6 bases). The CDR3 spans 13 residues. Trimming removed 2 bases from V and 4 bases from J, with 6 bases in between. The V gene's germline CDR1 is LNHDA and CDR2 SQIVND (reference sequence). CDR3 coding DNA: TGTGCCAGTAGTATAAGCGGGTACAATGAGCAGTTCTTC. This gives the protein CASSISGYNEQFF.

The chain recombines TRBV18 with TRBJ2-7; TRBD1 aligns across 10 bases. This CDR3 comprises 15 residues. J gave up 3 bases and V 6 bases, and 8 bases lay outside the gene matches. In germline, CDR1 is KGHSH, CDR2 LQKENI. The CDR3 loop reads CASSQPGTGDYEQYF. The CDR3 nucleotides are TGTGCCAGCTCGCAACCCGGGACAGGGGACTACGAGCAGTACTTC.

This clonotype was recorded a few times. The chain combines TRBV19 with TRBJ1-1; D is undetermined. From germline, CDR1 is LNHDA and CDR2 SQIVND (reference sequence). V lost 4 bases to trimming and J lost 5 bases, with 5 bases between them. CDR3 length: 11 residues. The CDR3 protein is CASSRETEAFF. The CDR3 DNA reads as TGTGCCAGTAGTAGAGAGACTGAAGCTTTCTTT. Drawing the rest from reference TRBV19 and TRBJ1-1, the complete variable domain is DGGITQSPKYLFRKEGQNVTLSCEQNLNHDAMYWYRQDPGQGLRLIYYSQIVNDFQKGDIAEGYSVSREKKESFPLTVTSAQKNPTAFYLCASSRETEAFFGQGTRLTVV.

V and J are TRBV3-1 and TRBJ2-7; 10 bases line up with TRBD2. The trim removed 0 bases at V and 2 bases at J, leaving 7 bases unmatched. The CDR3 runs 17 residues. The germline V gene encodes CDR1 LGHDT and CDR2 YNNKEL (reference sequence). CDR3 amino acids: CASSQEVKSGRAYEQYF. DNA of the CDR3: TGTGCCAGCAGCCAAGAAGTCAAGAGCGGGAGGGCCTACGAGCAGTACTTC.

This clonotype has only a few counts. The chain employs TRBV7-9 and TRBJ1-2; D call uncertain. Germline CDR1 SEHNR, CDR2 FQNEAQ (reference sequence). The ends were cut back, 3 bases at V and 2 bases at J, with 16 bases in the middle. CDR3 length equals 16 residues. CDR3 nucleotide sequence: TGTGCCAGCAGCTTGGAGGTAGCAGCTATCAACTATGGCTACACCTTC. It translates to CASSLEVAAINYGYTF.

The chain combines TRBV9 with TRBJ2-3, with TRBD2 matching 9 bases. CDR3 length equals 16 residues. Per germline, CDR1 SGDLS and CDR2 YYNGEE. The junction had 11 bases not matched to a gene; V was cut back by 4 bases and J by 5 bases. As DNA, the CDR3 is TGTGCCAGCAGCCACCTTAGGCGGGGGGGCCGAGATACGCAGTATTTT. It codes for CASSHLRRGGRDTQYF. Combining the CDR3 with reference TRBV9 and TRBJ2-3 gives the whole variable domain DSGVTQTPKHLITATGQRVTLRCSPRSGDLSVYWYQQSLDQGLQFLIQYYNGEERAKGNILERFSAQQFPDLHSELNLSSLELGDSALYFCASSHLRRGGRDTQYFGPGTRLTVL.

CDR3 loop: CATSTKTGQTTGEAFF. The DNA for the CDR3 is TGTGCCACCAGTACGAAAACTGGGCAGACAACTGGTGAAGCTTTCTTT. The rearrangement links TRBV24-1 to TRBJ1-1; no clear D gene. V lost 6 bases and J 7 bases, leaving 23 bases between the germline ends. Germline V gives CDR1 KGHDR, CDR2 SFDVKD. The CDR3 loop spans 16 amino acids.

This clonotype has a count of ten or more. The CDR3 loop reads CASSSWLAGGQNEQFF. Written as DNA, the CDR3 is TGTGCCAGCAGCTCTTGGTTAGCGGGGGGGCAAAATGAGCAGTTCTTC. V is TRBV7-6 and J is TRBJ2-1; 11 nucleotides align to TRBD2. CDR1 and CDR2 (germline): SGHVS, FNYEAQ. CDR3 length equals 16 residues. V was pared by 4 bases and J by 7 bases, with 9 bases of the junction left unmatched. The entire variable domain, with the rest obtained from reference TRBV7-6 and TRBJ2-1, is as follows: GAGVSQSPRYKVTKRGQDVALRCDPISGHVSLYWYRQALGQGPEFLTYFNYEAQQDKSGLPNDRFSAERPEGSISTLTIQRTEQRDSAMYRCASSSWLAGGQNEQFFGPGTRLTVL.

The chain is built from TRBV4-1 and TRBJ2-7; D gene uncertain. V was trimmed by 0 bases and J by 4 bases, leaving 10 bases between them. From germline, CDR1 is MGHRA and CDR2 YSYEKL. CDR3 length: 14 residues. CDR3 sequence (DNA): TGCGCCAGCAGCCAAGAGGGTGTCTTGTACGAGCAGTACTTC. Translating gives CASSQEGVLYEQYF.

This clonotype has just a few counts. This rearrangement joins TRBV20-1 to TRBJ1-1; no clear D. Germline assignment: CDR1 DFQATT and CDR2 SNEGSKA (reference sequence). CDR3 size: 15 residues. The V end was cut by 2 bases, the J end by 0 bases, with 13 bases between. Here the CDR3 reads CSARSVPRLNTEAFF. The CDR3 nucleotides are TGCAGTGCTAGAAGCGTCCCCAGATTGAACACTGAAGCTTTCTTT.

This clonotype was seen at least ten times. The chain carries TRBV29-1 and TRBJ2-1, with D hard to call. Trimming took 0 bases from V and 4 from J, leaving 13 bases between them. Germline CDR1 SQVTM, CDR2 ANQGSEA. This CDR3 is 15 amino acids long. The CDR3 reads CSVEEASPPYNEQFF. CDR3 sequence (DNA): TGCAGCGTTGAAGAGGCGTCCCCACCGTACAATGAGCAGTTCTTC.

V is TRBV7-9 and J is TRBJ2-1, with TRBD2 identical over 9 bases. This CDR3 is 17 amino acids long. Trimming took 4 bases from V and 0 from J; bases not matched to a gene: 7. Germline V gene data show CDR1 as SEHNR and CDR2 as FQNEAQ (reference sequence). The CDR3 here is CASSSQSGRTSYNEQFF. The CDR3 nucleotides read TGTGCCAGCAGCTCGCAGAGCGGGAGGACCTCCTACAATGAGCAGTTCTTC.

The chain couples TRBV7-2 to TRBJ2-5; 8 bases agree with TRBD2. The V gene end was trimmed by 5 bases and the J gene end by 7 bases; junction bases not matched to a gene: 12. This CDR3 comprises 15 residues. CDR1 SGHTA and CDR2 FQGNSA come from the germline V gene. CDR3 nucleotide sequence: TGTGCCAGCAGCCTTAGCGGGGCTGGTTTGGGGACCCAGTACTTC. Its translation is CASSLSGAGLGTQYF.

The rearrangement joins TRBV3-1 to TRBJ2-7; no clear D gene. CDR3 length: 15 residues. Trimming stripped 1 base from V and 4 bases from J, with 14 bases between. CDR1 LGHDT and CDR2 YNNKEL come from the germline V gene (reference sequence). In DNA, the CDR3 is TGTGCCAGCAGCCAAGGTACTTTCAGCCCATACGAGCAGTACTTC. Translating gives CASSQGTFSPYEQYF.

The genes are TRBV14 and TRBJ2-7; D is unclear. The CDR3 length is 18 residues. With 0 bases removed from V and 3 bases from J, the gap between germline ends came to 21 bases. Looked up from germline, CDR1 is SGHDN and CDR2 is FVKESK. The CDR3 loop reads CASSQEGGVLGLLYEQYF. In DNA, the CDR3 is TGTGCCAGCAGCCAAGAAGGTGGGGTTCTCGGGTTACTCTACGAGCAGTACTTC.

The chain employs TRBV5-1 and TRBJ2-3; TRBD2 agrees at 9 bases. The CDR3 has 14 residues. With V trimmed by 4 bases and J by 5 bases, 5 bases remained unmatched. Germline V gives CDR1 SGHRS, CDR2 YFSETQ. CDR3 in DNA: TGCGCCAGCAGCCGCGGGGGGGCAATAGATACGCAGTATTTT. This gives the protein CASSRGGAIDTQYF.

This clonotype has ten or more counts. The CDR3 DNA is TGTGCCAGCCATTTTGGGGGGGCGCCCTACGAGCAGTACTTC. Amino acids: CASHFGGAPYEQYF. V gene TRBV12-3 or TRBV12-4 combines with J gene TRBJ2-7; a weak D match, TRBD2 (7 bases). This CDR3 has 14 amino acids. V was pared by 8 bases and J by 2 bases, with 16 bases between.

The chain recombines TRBV24-1 with TRBJ2-3; D is perhaps TRBD1 or TRBD2 (5 bases each). Per the germline V gene, CDR1 is KGHDR and CDR2 is SFDVKD. The CDR3 has 15 amino acids. V lost 5 bases and J lost 6, with 17 bases in between. CDR3 protein: CATSAWSGLADTQYF. The CDR3 DNA follows: TGTGCCACCAGTGCTTGGTCGGGGCTTGCCGATACGCAGTATTTT.

This clonotype was seen only a few times. The V call is TRBV20-1, the J call TRBJ1-5, with a tentative D call TRBD1 (6 bases). Germline CDR1 DFQATT, CDR2 SNEGSKA (reference sequence). Deletions cut 3 bases from V and 2 bases from J, with 17 bases between. The CDR3 runs to 16 residues. CDR3 bases: TGCAGTGCTAGGGTGATCGGGGGCTCCGGCAATCAGCCCCAGCATTTT. As protein: CSARVIGGSGNQPQHF.

The chain employs TRBV2 and TRBJ1-1; the D is unclear. V was pared by 7 bases and J by 1 base, with 7 bases between. CDR3 length equals 12 residues. Germline values: CDR1 SNHLY, CDR2 FYNNEI. CDR3 coding DNA: TGTGCCAGCAACCCCCAGAACACTGAAGCTTTCTTT. This gives the protein CASNPQNTEAFF.

This chain connects TRBV5-4 to TRBJ2-3, with 7 positions matching TRBD2. Germline values: CDR1 SGHNT, CDR2 YYREEE (reference sequence). The V and J ends lost 3 bases and 6 bases, in that order; junction bases with no gene match: 13. The CDR3 sequence is 16 residues long. The CDR3: CASSSPLAAGGDTQYF. CDR3 nucleotide sequence: TGTGCCAGCAGCTCCCCCCTAGCGGCCGGCGGGGATACGCAGTATTTT.

This clonotype appeared a few times. The chain joins TRBV20-1 to TRBJ2-1; 12 nucleotides align to TRBD2. V lost 5 bases and J lost 7; bases outside the gene matches: 15. The CDR3 is 17 residues long. Germline CDR1 DFQATT, CDR2 SNEGSKA (reference sequence). The CDR3 region has the DNA TGCAGTGCTCTAGCGGGAGGGCCGATCGTGCACGGGAATGAGCAGTTCTTC. Translation gives CSALAGGPIVHGNEQFF.

This clonotype was counted only a few times. This sequence joins TRBV6-5 and TRBJ2-3; D might be TRBD2 (6 bases). CDR1 and CDR2 (germline): MNHEY, SVGAGI. V lost 4 bases, J lost 10 bases, and 15 bases lay in between. The CDR3 loop spans 13 amino acids. In DNA, the CDR3 is TGTGCCAGCAGTTCCCGGACTATCGATCCGCAGTATTTT. This encodes CASSSRTIDPQYF.

The V call is TRBV24-1, the J call TRBJ2-3, with D perhaps TRBD1 (6 bases). V lost 7 bases and J lost 0, with 13 bases in between. The germline CDR1 and CDR2 sequences are KGHDR and SFDVKD. The CDR3 covers 15 residues. CDR3 sequence: CATSRDTGSTDTQYF. The CDR3 region has the DNA TGTGCCACCAGCCGGGACACGGGGAGCACAGATACGCAGTATTTT.

The rearrangement joins TRBV28 to TRBJ2-7; TRBD2 might be the D (5 bases). Trimming took 5 bases from V and 2 from J, leaving 16 bases between them. CDR3 length: 15 amino acids. In germline, CDR1 is MDHEN, CDR2 SYDVKM. The CDR3 bases are TGTGCCAGCAGTCCCCCGAGGGCCCCCCCCTACGAGCAGTACTTC. Its protein is CASSPPRAPPYEQYF.

This clonotype has only a few counts. The junction departs from the called germline gene at one end, perhaps through a read error. The chain uses TRBV7-2 and TRBJ1-3; maybe TRBD1 (6 bases). CDR1 is SGHTA, CDR2 FQGNSA, per germline. CDR3 length: 13 amino acids. CDR3 nucleotide sequence: TGTGCCAGCAGCTTAGAGAGACAGGCTGAACGCGATTTT. Its translation is CASSLERQAERDF.

The table lists this clonotype with a few counts. This sequence joins TRBV4-1 and TRBJ2-5; 8 bases align to TRBD2. V shed 2 bases, J shed 5 bases, and the junction held 10 bases outside the gene matches. The CDR3 covers 16 residues. Germline CDR1 is MGHRA and CDR2 is YSYEKL. The CDR3: CASSQFPVPGGETQYF. The DNA of the CDR3 is TGCGCCAGCAGCCAATTCCCAGTGCCGGGGGGGGAGACCCAGTACTTC.